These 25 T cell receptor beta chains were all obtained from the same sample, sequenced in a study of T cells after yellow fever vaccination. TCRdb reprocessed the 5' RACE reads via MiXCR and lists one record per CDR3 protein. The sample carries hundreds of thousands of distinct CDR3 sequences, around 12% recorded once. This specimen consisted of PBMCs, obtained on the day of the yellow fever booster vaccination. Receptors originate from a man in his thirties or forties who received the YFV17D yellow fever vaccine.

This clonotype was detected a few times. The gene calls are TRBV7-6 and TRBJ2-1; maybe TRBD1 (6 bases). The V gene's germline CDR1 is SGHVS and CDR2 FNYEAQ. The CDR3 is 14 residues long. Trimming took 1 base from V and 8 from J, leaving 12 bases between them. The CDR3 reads CASSLVVQGDEQFF. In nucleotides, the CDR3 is TGTGCCAGCAGCTTAGTGGTACAGGGCGATGAGCAGTTCTTC.

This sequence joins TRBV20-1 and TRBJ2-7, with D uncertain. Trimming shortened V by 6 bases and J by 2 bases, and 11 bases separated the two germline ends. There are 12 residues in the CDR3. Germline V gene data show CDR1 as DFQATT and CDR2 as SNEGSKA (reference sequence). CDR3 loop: CSAETVAYEQYF. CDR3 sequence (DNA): TGCAGTGCCGAGACGGTTGCCTACGAGCAGTACTTC.

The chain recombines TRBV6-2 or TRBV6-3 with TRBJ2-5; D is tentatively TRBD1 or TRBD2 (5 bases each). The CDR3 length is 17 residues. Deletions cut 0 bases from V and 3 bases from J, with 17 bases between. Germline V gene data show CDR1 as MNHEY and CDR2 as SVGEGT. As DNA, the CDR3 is TGTGCCAGCAGTTACTCCAGGTCGGGACGGTCAAAAGAGACCCAGTACTTC. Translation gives CASSYSRSGRSKETQYF.

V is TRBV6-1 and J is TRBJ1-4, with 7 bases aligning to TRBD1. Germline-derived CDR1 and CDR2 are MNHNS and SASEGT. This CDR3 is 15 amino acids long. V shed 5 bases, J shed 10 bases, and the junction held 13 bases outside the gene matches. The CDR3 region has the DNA TGTGCCAGCAGTCCCTGGACACCTTCAGGGGGAAAACTGTTTTTT. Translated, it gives CASSPWTPSGGKLFF.

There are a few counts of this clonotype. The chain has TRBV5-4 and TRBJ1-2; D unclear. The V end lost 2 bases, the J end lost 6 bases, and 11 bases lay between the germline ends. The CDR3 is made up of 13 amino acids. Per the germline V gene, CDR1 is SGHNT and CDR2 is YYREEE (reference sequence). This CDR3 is CASSLTGGDGYTF. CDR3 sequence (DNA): TGTGCCAGCAGCTTAACCGGTGGAGATGGCTACACCTTC.

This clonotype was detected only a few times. CDR3 DNA sequence: TGTGCCAGCAGTACGACAGGGGCCTACTACGAGCAGTACTTC. It yields the protein CASSTTGAYYEQYF. The chain joins TRBV7-8 to TRBJ2-7, with TRBD1 identical over 8 bases. This CDR3 comprises 14 residues. Germline CDR1 reads SGHVS; CDR2 reads FQNEAQ. V trimming: 6 bases; J trimming: 3 bases; junction bases outside the gene matches: 7. The full variable domain, its missing parts supplied by reference TRBV7-8 and TRBJ2-7, is GAGVSQSPRYKVAKRGQDVALRCDPISGHVSLFWYQQALGQGPEFLTYFQNEAQLDKSGLPSDRFFAERPEGSVSTLKIQRTQQEDSAVYLCASSTTGAYYEQYFGPGTRLTVT.

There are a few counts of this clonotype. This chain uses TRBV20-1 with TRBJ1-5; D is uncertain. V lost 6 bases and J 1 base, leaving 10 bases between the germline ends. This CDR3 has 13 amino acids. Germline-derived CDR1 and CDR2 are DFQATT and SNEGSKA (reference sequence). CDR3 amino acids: CSATSVSNQPQHF. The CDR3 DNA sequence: TGCAGTGCCACCTCCGTCAGCAATCAGCCCCAGCATTTT.

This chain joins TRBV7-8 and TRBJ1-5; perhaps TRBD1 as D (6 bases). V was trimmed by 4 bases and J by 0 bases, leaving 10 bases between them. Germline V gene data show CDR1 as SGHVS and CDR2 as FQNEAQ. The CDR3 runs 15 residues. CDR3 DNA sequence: TGTGCCAGCAGCTCCCGGGACATTAGCAATCAGCCCCAGCATTTT. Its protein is CASSSRDISNQPQHF.

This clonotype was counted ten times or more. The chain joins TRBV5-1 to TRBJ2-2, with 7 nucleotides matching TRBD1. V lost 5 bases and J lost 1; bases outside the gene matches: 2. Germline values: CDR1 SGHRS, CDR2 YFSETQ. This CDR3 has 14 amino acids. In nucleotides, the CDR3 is TGCGCCAGCAGTGGGACAGTGAACACCGGGGAGCTGTTTTTT. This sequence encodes CASSGTVNTGELFF.

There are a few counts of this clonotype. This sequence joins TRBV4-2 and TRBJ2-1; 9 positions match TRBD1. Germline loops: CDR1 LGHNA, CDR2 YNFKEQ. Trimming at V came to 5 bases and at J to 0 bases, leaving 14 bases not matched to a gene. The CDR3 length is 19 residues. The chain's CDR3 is CASSTGTGTDFHSYNEQFF. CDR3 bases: TGTGCCAGCAGCACAGGGACAGGGACGGACTTCCACTCCTACAATGAGCAGTTCTTC.

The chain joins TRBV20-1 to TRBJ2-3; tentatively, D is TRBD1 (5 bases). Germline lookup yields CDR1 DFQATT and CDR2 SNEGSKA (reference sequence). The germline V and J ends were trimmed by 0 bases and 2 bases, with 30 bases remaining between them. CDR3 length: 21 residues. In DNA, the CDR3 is TGCAGTGCTAGAGAGGTGCGCAGGGCCGAGACGGTTCTCTGGGACACAGATACGCAGTATTTT. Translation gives CSAREVRRAETVLWDTDTQYF.

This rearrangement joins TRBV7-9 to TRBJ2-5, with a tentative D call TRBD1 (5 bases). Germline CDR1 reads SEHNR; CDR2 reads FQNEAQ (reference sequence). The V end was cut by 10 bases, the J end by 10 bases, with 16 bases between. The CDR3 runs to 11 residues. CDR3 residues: CATQLGRDQYF. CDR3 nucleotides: TGTGCCACGCAGTTGGGGCGCGACCAGTACTTC.

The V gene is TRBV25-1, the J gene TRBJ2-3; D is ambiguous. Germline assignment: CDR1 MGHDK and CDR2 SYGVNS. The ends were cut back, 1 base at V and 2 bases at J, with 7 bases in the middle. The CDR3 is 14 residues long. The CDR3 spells CASSEFALTDTQYF. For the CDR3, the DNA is TGTGCCAGCAGTGAATTCGCCCTCACAGATACGCAGTATTTT.

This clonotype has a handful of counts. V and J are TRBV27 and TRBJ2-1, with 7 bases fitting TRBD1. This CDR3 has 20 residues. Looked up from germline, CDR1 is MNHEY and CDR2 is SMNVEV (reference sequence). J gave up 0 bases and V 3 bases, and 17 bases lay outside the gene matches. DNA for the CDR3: TGTGCCAGCAGTTTTGGCCGGGACCCGCGACAGGGAAGCTCCTACAATGAGCAGTTCTTC. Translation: CASSFGRDPRQGSSYNEQFF.

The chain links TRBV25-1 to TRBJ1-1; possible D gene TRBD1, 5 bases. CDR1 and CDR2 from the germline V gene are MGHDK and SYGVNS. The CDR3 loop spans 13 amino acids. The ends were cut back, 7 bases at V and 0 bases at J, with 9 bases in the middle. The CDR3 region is CASTKGMNTEAFF. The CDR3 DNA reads TGTGCCAGCACGAAGGGGATGAACACTGAAGCTTTCTTT.

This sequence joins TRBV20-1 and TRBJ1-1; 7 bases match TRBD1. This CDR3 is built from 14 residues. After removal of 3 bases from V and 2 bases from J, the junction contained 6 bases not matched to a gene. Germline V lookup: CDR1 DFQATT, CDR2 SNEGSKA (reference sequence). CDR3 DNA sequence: TGCAGTGCTAGTCAGGGGGGAGGAAACACTGAAGCTTTCTTT. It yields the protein CSASQGGGNTEAFF.

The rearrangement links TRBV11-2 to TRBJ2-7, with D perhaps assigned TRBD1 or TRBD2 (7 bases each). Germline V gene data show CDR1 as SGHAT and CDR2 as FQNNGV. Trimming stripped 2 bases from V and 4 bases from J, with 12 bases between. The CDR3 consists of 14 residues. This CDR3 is CASSLTGEGYEQYF. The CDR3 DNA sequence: TGTGCCAGCAGCTTAACAGGGGAGGGTTACGAGCAGTACTTC.

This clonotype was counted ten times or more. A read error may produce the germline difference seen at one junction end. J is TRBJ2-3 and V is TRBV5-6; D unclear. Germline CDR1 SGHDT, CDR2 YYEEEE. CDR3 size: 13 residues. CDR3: CASSLGTTDTQYF. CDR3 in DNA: TGCGCCAGCAGCTTGGGAACCACAGATACGCAGTATTTT.

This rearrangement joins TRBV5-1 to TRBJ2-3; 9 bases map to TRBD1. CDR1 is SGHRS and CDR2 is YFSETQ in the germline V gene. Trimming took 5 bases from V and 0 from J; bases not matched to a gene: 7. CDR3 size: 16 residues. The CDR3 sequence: CASSVTGGRSTDTQYF. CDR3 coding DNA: TGCGCCAGCAGTGTAACAGGGGGCCGAAGCACAGATACGCAGTATTTT. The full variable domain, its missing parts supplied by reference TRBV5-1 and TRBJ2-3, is KAGVTQTPRYLIKTRGQQVTLSCSPISGHRSVSWYQQTPGQGLQFLFEYFSETQRNKGNFPGRFSGRQFSNSRSEMNVSTLELGDSALYLCASSVTGGRSTDTQYFGPGTRLTVL.

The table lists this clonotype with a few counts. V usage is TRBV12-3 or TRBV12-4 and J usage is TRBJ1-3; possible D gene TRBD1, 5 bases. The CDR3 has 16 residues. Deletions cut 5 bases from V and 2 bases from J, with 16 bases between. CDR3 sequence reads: CASSRQGLRAGNTIYF. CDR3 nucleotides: TGTGCCAGCAGTCGCCAGGGCCTAAGGGCTGGAAACACCATATATTTT.

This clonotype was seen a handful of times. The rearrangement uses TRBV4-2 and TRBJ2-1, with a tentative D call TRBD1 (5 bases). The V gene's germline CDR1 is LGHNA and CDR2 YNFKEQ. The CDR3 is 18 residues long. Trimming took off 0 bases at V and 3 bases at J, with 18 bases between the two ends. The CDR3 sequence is CASSQDARPGRFYNEQFF. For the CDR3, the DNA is TGTGCCAGCAGCCAAGACGCAAGGCCAGGGCGGTTCTACAATGAGCAGTTCTTC.

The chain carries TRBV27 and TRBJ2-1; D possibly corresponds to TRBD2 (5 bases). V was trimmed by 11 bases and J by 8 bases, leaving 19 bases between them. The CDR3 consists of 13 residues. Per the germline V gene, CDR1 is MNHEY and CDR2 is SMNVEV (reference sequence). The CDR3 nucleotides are TGTGCCGGCGCCTCGCGGACTGGGGATGAGCAGTTCTTC. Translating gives CAGASRTGDEQFF.

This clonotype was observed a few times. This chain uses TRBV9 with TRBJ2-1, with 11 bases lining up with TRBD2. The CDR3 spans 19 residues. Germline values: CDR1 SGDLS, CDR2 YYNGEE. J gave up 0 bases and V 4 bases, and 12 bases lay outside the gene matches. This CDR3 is CASSPGGGLAVSSYNEQFF. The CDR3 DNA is TGTGCCAGCAGCCCCGGAGGGGGACTAGCGGTCAGCTCCTACAATGAGCAGTTCTTC.

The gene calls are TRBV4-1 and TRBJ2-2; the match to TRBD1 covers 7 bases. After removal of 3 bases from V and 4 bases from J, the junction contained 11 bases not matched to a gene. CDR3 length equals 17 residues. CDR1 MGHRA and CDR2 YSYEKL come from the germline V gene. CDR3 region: CASSQTPGQIGTGELFF. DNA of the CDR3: TGCGCCAGCAGCCAGACCCCGGGACAGATCGGCACCGGGGAGCTGTTTTTT.

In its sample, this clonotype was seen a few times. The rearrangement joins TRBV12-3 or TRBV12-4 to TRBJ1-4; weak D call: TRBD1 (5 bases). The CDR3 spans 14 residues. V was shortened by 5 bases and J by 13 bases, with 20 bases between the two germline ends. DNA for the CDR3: TGTGCCAGCAGTGGCCCCGGGACTATAGAGGGACTGTTTTTT. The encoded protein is CASSGPGTIEGLFF.